The 18 T cell receptor beta chains listed next were all sequenced from one sample in a study of blood T cell repertoires in COVID-19. TCRdb's copy holds only in-frame clones and misses some; the assay was immunoSEQ multiplex PCR. In the table there are 250,000 to 350,000 clones, around 89% of which are singletons. Sample: peripheral blood. The receptors derive from a woman in her 30s who had recovered from COVID-19.

J is TRBJ2-7 and V is TRBV18; D not certain. V lost 2 bases and J 7 bases, leaving 21 bases between the germline ends. Germline CDR1 and CDR2: KGHSH and LQKENI. The CDR3 runs to 16 residues. The CDR3, as DNA: TGTGCCAGCTCACCAAGCCCGGCGGCCACGGTGGGTGAGCAGTACTTC. This sequence encodes CASSPSPAATVGEQYF.

This clone turned up a few times. V and J are TRBV27 and TRBJ2-1, with TRBD2 matching over 8 bases. CDR1 is MNHEY, CDR2 SMNVEV, per germline (reference sequence). The ends lost 5 bases at V and 4 bases at J; junction bases unmatched: 4. The CDR3 consists of 14 residues. CDR3 residues: CASSPGGAYNEQFF. In DNA form, the CDR3 reads TGTGCCAGCAGTCCCGGGGGGGCTTACAATGAGCAGTTCTTC.

The rearrangement joins TRBV21-1 to TRBJ2-7; TRBD2 was called by the table and not checked on the DNA. TRBV21-1 is a listed pseudogene. This CDR3 is built from 15 residues. CDR3 loop: CASSKAYSIGYEQYF. As DNA, the CDR3 is TGTGCCAGCAGCAAAGCGTATAGTATCGGCTACGAGCAGTACTTC.

There are a few counts of this clone. The rearrangement links TRBV28 to TRBJ1-2, with 7 bases aligning to TRBD1. Germline CDR1 reads MDHEN; CDR2 reads SYDVKM. There are 12 residues in the CDR3. The J segment lost 3 bases and the V segment lost 6 bases, leaving 1 base of the junction unmatched. The CDR3 nucleotides read TGTGCCAGCAGGGGACAGTACTATGGCTACACCTTC. Protein: CASRGQYYGYTF.

The chain combines TRBV5-1 with TRBJ2-1; 11 nucleotides line up with TRBD2. This CDR3 comprises 15 residues. Germline assignment: CDR1 SGHRS and CDR2 YFSETQ. J lost 5 bases, V lost 4 bases, and 5 bases had no gene match. The CDR3: CASSPLAGDHNEQFF. The DNA for the CDR3 is TGCGCCAGCAGCCCACTAGCGGGGGACCACAATGAGCAGTTCTTC.

The rearrangement joins TRBV3-1 (or the pseudogene TRBV3-2) to TRBJ2-4; D remains unclear. Trimming removed 0 bases at V and 0 bases at J, with 15 bases between. The germline gives CDR1 LGHDT, CDR2 YNNKEL (reference sequence). The CDR3 contains 18 residues. The CDR3 coding sequence is TGTGCCAGCAGCCAAGATCAAAAGAGCCCTCTAGCCAAAAACATTCAGTACTTC. It yields the protein CASSQDQKSPLAKNIQYF.

This chain links TRBV5-1 with TRBJ2-1; TRBD2 agrees at 7 bases. CDR1 SGHRS and CDR2 YFSETQ come from the germline V gene. The junction had 14 bases not matched to a gene; V was cut back by 2 bases and J by 0 bases. The CDR3 length is 19 residues. The CDR3 loop is CASSFPDGQRGSSYNEQFF. The CDR3 DNA sequence: TGCGCCAGCAGCTTCCCCGACGGCCAGCGGGGTAGCTCCTACAATGAGCAGTTCTTC.

CDR3 DNA: TGCGCCAGCAGCTTGGGACAGGGTTTTGAGACCCAGTACTTC. Amino acid sequence: CASSLGQGFETQYF. V is TRBV5-1 and J is TRBJ2-5; 7 bases match TRBD1. The CDR3 is 14 amino acids. The V segment lost 0 bases and the J segment 5 bases; nucleotides outside the gene matches: 4. Germline CDR1 reads SGHRS; CDR2 reads YFSETQ.

This clone came up once. V is TRBV6-5 and J is TRBJ2-7; D might be TRBD1 (5 bases). Trimming stripped 4 bases from V and 4 bases from J, with 14 bases between. Germline-derived CDR1 and CDR2 are MNHEY and SVGAGI. CDR3 length: 14 amino acids. CDR3 nucleotide sequence: TGTGCCAGCAGTTCCCCGACAGAATATTACGAGCAGTACTTC. This translates into CASSSPTEYYEQYF.

The rearrangement uses TRBV14 and TRBJ2-7, with TRBD2 as a possible D gene (7 bases). This CDR3 is 16 amino acids long. V dropped 0 bases and J dropped 3 bases, with 15 bases sitting between them. Germline V gene lookup returns CDR1 SGHDN and CDR2 FVKESK. The CDR3 loop reads CASSQDQGGGLYEQYF. Here the CDR3 DNA reads TGTGCCAGCAGCCAAGATCAAGGGGGGGGTCTCTACGAGCAGTACTTC.

This clone was seen only a few times. The chain recombines TRBV12-3 or TRBV12-4 with TRBJ2-1; the D gene is possibly TRBD1 (5 bases). CDR3 size: 12 residues. The V and J ends lost 6 bases and 5 bases respectively, with 8 bases between them. The CDR3 spells CASSKQDNEQFF. CDR3 DNA: TGTGCCAGCAGCAAACAGGACAATGAGCAGTTCTTC.

V is TRBV10-2 and J is TRBJ2-3, with 7 positions matching TRBD1. Germline CDR1 and CDR2: WSHSY and SAAADI. This CDR3 has 14 residues. V gave up 7 bases and J gave up 4 bases; unmatched junction bases: 8. CDR3 nucleotides: TGCGCCAGCACACCAGGCCAGGGGGCAGATACGCAGTATTTT. It is translated as CASTPGQGADTQYF.

The chain links TRBV9 to TRBJ1-1, with D possibly being TRBD1 (6 bases). Between the trimmed V and J ends, which lost 2 bases and 5 bases, there was a span of 10 bases. Germline V lookup: CDR1 SGDLS, CDR2 YYNGEE. The CDR3 extends over 13 amino acids. Written as DNA, the CDR3 is TGTGCCAGCAGCGTCCTCAGGGGTACTGAAGCTTTCTTT. This codes for CASSVLRGTEAFF. Supplemented by reference TRBV9 and TRBJ1-1, the full variable domain reads DSGVTQTPKHLITATGQRVTLRCSPRSGDLSVYWYQQSLDQGLQFLIQYYNGEERAKGNILERFSAQQFPDLHSELNLSSLELGDSALYFCASSVLRGTEAFFGQGTRLTVV.

This clone was seen a few times. The J gene is TRBJ1-1, the V gene TRBV19; 8 nucleotides align to TRBD1. The ends lost 5 bases at V and 12 bases at J; junction bases unmatched: 11. The germline CDR1 and CDR2 sequences are LNHDA and SQIVND (reference sequence). The CDR3 loop spans 13 amino acids. The DNA for the CDR3 is TGTGCCAGTAGTCACCCTGGACAGGGACAAACTTTCTTT. Amino acids: CASSHPGQGQTFF.

This clone was recorded a few times. The chain carries TRBV7-3 and TRBJ2-2; no clear D. Trimming left V 5 bases short and J 3 bases short, with 10 bases between. The length of the CDR3 is 14 residues. Looked up from germline, CDR1 is SGHTA and CDR2 is FQGTGA. DNA of the CDR3: TGTGCCAGCAGCCCCAGACGGGACACCGGGGAGCTGTTTTTT. It encodes CASSPRRDTGELFF.

The chain carries TRBV29-1 and TRBJ2-5, with D perhaps matching TRBD1 (6 bases). This CDR3 spans 12 amino acids. The germline V gene has CDR1 SQVTM and CDR2 ANQGSEA. The ends were cut back, 6 bases at V and 3 bases at J, with 11 bases in the middle. CDR3 DNA sequence: TGCAGCGTCAGGACAGCAGAAGAGACCCAGTACTTC. It specifies CSVRTAEETQYF.

The J gene is TRBJ1-2, the V gene TRBV5-6; D is perhaps TRBD1 (6 bases). The CDR3 length is 12 residues. Germline V CDR1 and CDR2: SGHDT, YYEEEE. V was shortened by 3 bases and J by 8 bases, with 11 bases between the two germline ends. Written as DNA, the CDR3 is TGTGCCAGCAGCTCAACAGGGAAGGGCTACACCTTC. It is translated as CASSSTGKGYTF.

The rearrangement uses TRBV15 and TRBJ1-5, with TRBD1 matching over 12 bases. V shed 2 bases and J 6 bases; nucleotides not matched to a gene: 8. The CDR3 covers 17 residues. Germline V gene sequence: CDR1 LNHNV, CDR2 YYDKDF (reference sequence). The CDR3 region is CATSRSGTGGRGQPQHF. In nucleotides, the CDR3 is TGTGCCACCAGCAGATCAGGGACAGGGGGCCGAGGTCAGCCCCAGCATTTT.